This T cell receptor beta chain was captured by sequencing in a study of T cells expressing NK-cell markers. Germline-derived CDR1 and CDR2 are SGHTA and FQGTGA. The CDR3 has 15 residues. TCRdb reprocessed the 5' RACE reads; each CDR3 protein has one entry and no DNA is given. The sample table sets out about 450,000 distinct CDR3 sequences. The sequenced material came from blood T cells: a sorted CD56 or NKG2C T cell subset, CD4+ or CD8+ T cells, or bulk PBMC T cells (not recorded which). This receptor was identified in a woman between 18 and 70 years old in good health. This chain joins TRBV7-3 and TRBJ2-3. The CDR3 region is CASSLVSVSTDTQYF.